These T cell receptor beta chains were read from a single sample in a study of response to subunit inactivated influenza vaccine. TCRdb reprocessed the RT-PCR reads via MiXCR and lists one record per CDR3 protein. The sample yields under 550,000 distinct CDR3 sequences, 7.2% seen once. Here the sequenced sample was PBMCs from blood, taken roughly 24 months after vaccination. The receptors were sampled from a man between 50 and 69 years old who received an inactivated influenza vaccine. Both conserved end residues are part of each CDR3. Fields, in order: D gene, V gene, clone size, J gene, CDR3 DNA, CDR3 protein. The D gene is left open where the match is weak. Not every row has a clone size; where given, it reads once, few, many or a size class.

>.|TRBV5-1|few|TRBJ2-2
TGCGCCAGCAGCCCTGGATCCATGAACACCGGGGAGCTGTTTTTT
CASSPGSMNTGELFF
>.|TRBV3-1|.|TRBJ2-1
TGTGCCAGCAGCCAAGTCAGCCTAGGGTTCTACAATGAGCAGTTCTTC
CASSQVSLGFYNEQFF
>TRBD2|TRBV9|.|TRBJ2-1
TGTGCCAGCAGCGTACTAGCGGGAGGGGATGAGCAGTTCTTC
CASSVLAGGDEQFF
>.|TRBV5-1|.|TRBJ2-5
TGCGCCAGCAGCTTGAGGACAGGGCGGGGGGAGACCCAGTACTTC
CASSLRTGRGETQYF
>TRBD2|TRBV15|many|TRBJ2-2
TGTGCCACCAGCAGAGATCGGGGGGAAACCGGGGAGCTGTTTTTT
CATSRDRGETGELFF
>.|TRBV2|many|TRBJ2-3
TGTGCCAGCAGTGGAGAGGGGGGGGCTAGCACGCAGTATTTT
CASSGEGGASTQYF
>.|TRBV7-2|few|TRBJ1-1
TGTGCCAGCAGCTCGGACACCTTGAACACTGAAGCTTTCTTT
CASSSDTLNTEAFF
>TRBD2|TRBV4-3|.|TRBJ2-5
TGCGCCAGCAGCCAAGAGGGGGGGGCTAGCGGGTACCAAGAGACCCAGTACTTC
CASSQEGGASGYQETQYF
>.|TRBV20-1|many|TRBJ2-5
TGCAGTGCGGAAGAAGAGACCCAGTACTTC
CSAEEETQYF
>.|TRBV7-6|few|TRBJ2-7
TGTGCCAGCAGGGCGGAAAGTTCTTCCTACGAGCAGTACTTC
CASRAESSSYEQYF
>.|TRBV2|once|TRBJ2-5
TGTGCCGGCAAGCGTGGGCACCCTCAAGAGACCCAGTACTTC
CAGKRGHPQETQYF
>TRBD1|TRBV5-1|.|TRBJ2-7
TGCGCCAGCAAAGGGACAGGGGTCTACGAGCAGTACTTC
CASKGTGVYEQYF
>.|TRBV5-5|.|TRBJ1-5
TGTGCCAGCAGCTTGGCGTCCGGGGTTAGCAATCAGCCCCAGCATTTT
CASSLASGVSNQPQHF
>.|TRBV7-7|.|TRBJ2-5
TGTGCCAGCAGCCCCGCTGCGGTTGGGATCGTATCTCTAGAAGATACCCAGTACTTC
CASSPAAVGIVSLEDTQYF
>TRBD2|TRBV18|.|TRBJ2-5
TGTGCCAGCTCCCGGACTAGCGGGAGGGCCTTAGAGACCCAGTACTTC
CASSRTSGRALETQYF
>.|TRBV10-3|few|TRBJ2-7
TGTGCCATCAGTGAAGCCAGGGGCTACGAGCAGTACTTC
CAISEARGYEQYF
>.|TRBV19|few|TRBJ1-2
TGTGCCAGTAGTAACCGGGACACCGTAGAAGGCTACACCTTC
CASSNRDTVEGYTF
>.|TRBV5-1|few|TRBJ2-2
TGCGCCAGCAGCTTGCAGGGACTCACCGGGGAGCTGTTTTTT
CASSLQGLTGELFF
>.|TRBV6-5|many|TRBJ2-6
TGTGCCAGCAGCCGCCTGGGTACTGGGGCCAACGTCCTGACTTTC
CASSRLGTGANVLTF
>.|TRBV7-7|few|TRBJ2-5
TGTGCTAGCAGCTTAGTTGCGGCAGCCCAAGAGACCCAGTACTTC
CASSLVAAAQETQYF
>.|TRBV6-6|few|TRBJ2-3
TGTGCCAGCAGTTACAATTCCGCAGATACGCAGTATTTT
CASSYNSADTQYF
>.|TRBV25-1|many|TRBJ2-7
TGTGCCAGCAGTGATTCAGTGGGGGGCTACGAGCAGTACTTC
CASSDSVGGYEQYF
>.|TRBV2|.|TRBJ1-5
TGTTCCAGCACTCTTGGTGGGGGAATGAACAATCAGCCCCAGCATTTT
CSSTLGGGMNNQPQHF
>.|TRBV28|few|TRBJ2-7
TGTGCCAGCAGTCCTAAATGGGGGGACGAGCAGTACTTC
CASSPKWGDEQYF
>TRBD2|TRBV20-1|.|TRBJ2-7
TGCAGTGCTGTCCTAGCGGGGTCCTCCTACGAGCAGTACTTC
CSAVLAGSSYEQYF
>TRBD2|TRBV4-1|many|TRBJ2-7
TGCGCCAGCAGCCGTAACGGGGGGGCGTACGAGCAGTACTTC
CASSRNGGAYEQYF
>TRBD2|TRBV15|many|TRBJ2-3
TGTGCCACCAGCAGAGATTTTATGGCGGGAGTACTTGCGACAGATACGCAGTATTTT
CATSRDFMAGVLATDTQYF
>TRBD2|TRBV6-2/TRBV6-3|.|TRBJ2-1
TGTGCCAGCAGCCGGACTAGCGGGAGTAGAAATGAGCAGTTCTTC
CASSRTSGSRNEQFF
>.|TRBV11-1|many|TRBJ1-6
TGTGCCAGCAGCCTAGATGACAGCTATTCACCCCTCCACTTT
CASSLDDSYSPLHF
>.|TRBV19|.|TRBJ1-6
TGTGCCAGTAGTATTTCCCGGAGTAATTCACCCCTCCACTTT
CASSISRSNSPLHF
>.|TRBV6-2/TRBV6-3|.|TRBJ2-6
TGTGCCAGCAGTTACCGGGGGATGGGGGCCAACGTCCTGACTTTC
CASSYRGMGANVLTF
>.|TRBV11-2|many|TRBJ1-4
TGTGCCAGCAGCTTAGAGGGGGCCGCGGTGTCTAATGAAAAACTGTTTTTT
CASSLEGAAVSNEKLFF
>.|TRBV4-3|few|TRBJ2-2
TGCGCCAGCAGCCCCGTCCTAAACACCGGGGAGCTGTTTTTT
CASSPVLNTGELFF
>.|TRBV10-3|few|TRBJ2-1
TGTGCCATCAGTGTCCAGAACAATGAGCAGTTCTTC
CAISVQNNEQFF
>TRBD2|TRBV5-1|few|TRBJ2-1
TGCGCCAGCAGCGCCCCGGGACTAGCGGGAGGGGGTTTAAGTAATGAGCAGTTCTTC
CASSAPGLAGGGLSNEQFF
>TRBD2|TRBV28|.|TRBJ2-7
TGTGCCAGCAGCTTGGGGACTAACACCTACGAGCAGTACTTC
CASSLGTNTYEQYF
>.|TRBV20-1|.|TRBJ2-7
TGCAGTGCTAGAGATGAGGGGCCTTTCGCCTACGAGCAGTACTTC
CSARDEGPFAYEQYF
>TRBD2|TRBV6-2/TRBV6-3|few|TRBJ2-7
TGTGCCACTGATACCGGGACTAGCGGGACCGAGCAGTACTTC
CATDTGTSGTEQYF
>.|TRBV3-1|.|TRBJ2-1
TGTGCCAGCAGCCCGGGCCCCTCCGGTGCCTACAATGAGCAGTTCTTC
CASSPGPSGAYNEQFF
>TRBD1|TRBV4-3|many|TRBJ2-1
TGCGCCAGCAGCCAGGCCCCCGGGACAGTATACAATGAGCAGTTCTTC
CASSQAPGTVYNEQFF